The clone carrying this T cell receptor (beta chain) was counted a few times. TCRdb analysed the PCR reads with MiXCR anew, one entry per CDR3 protein. The data hold about 17,000 distinct CDR3 sequences, with roughly 40% observed a single time. CDR1 and CDR2 from the germline V gene are MNHNS and SASEGT. This CDR3 comprises 14 residues. This sample is part of a study of tumor-infiltrating lymphocytes in oesophageal squamous cell carcinoma. This TCR was recovered from a female donor with esophageal squamous cell carcinoma. The rearrangement links TRBV6-1 to TRBJ2-4, with unresolved D. The J call may not be correct, given that the DNA end is closer to TRBJ2-1. Input material: normal esophageal tissue next to the tumor. The CDR3 DNA is TGTGCCAGCAGTGAACCCTGGCGTAAGAATGAGCAGTTCTTC. It specifies CASSEPWRKNEQFF.